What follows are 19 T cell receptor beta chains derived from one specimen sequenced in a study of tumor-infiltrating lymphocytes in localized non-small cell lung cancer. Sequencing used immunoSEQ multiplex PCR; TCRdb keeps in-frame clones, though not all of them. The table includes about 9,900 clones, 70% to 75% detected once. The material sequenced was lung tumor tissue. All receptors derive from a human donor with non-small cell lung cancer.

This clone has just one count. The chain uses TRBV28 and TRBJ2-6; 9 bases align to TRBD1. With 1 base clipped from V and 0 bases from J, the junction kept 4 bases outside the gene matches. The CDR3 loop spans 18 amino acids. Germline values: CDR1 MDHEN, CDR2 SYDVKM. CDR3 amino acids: CASSLSGTGLSGANVLTF. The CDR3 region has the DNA TGTGCCAGCAGTTTATCCGGGACAGGGCTCTCTGGGGCCAACGTCCTGACTTTC.

This chain's CDR3 is CASSYAAGESYEQYF. In DNA, the CDR3 is TGTGCCAGCAGTTACGCGGCGGGGGAGTCCTACGAGCAGTACTTC. This chain joins TRBV6-5 and TRBJ2-7; 7 nucleotides align to TRBD2. CDR1 and CDR2 from the germline V gene are MNHEY and SVGAGI. The ends lost 2 bases at V and 1 base at J; junction bases unmatched: 5. The CDR3 length is 15 residues.

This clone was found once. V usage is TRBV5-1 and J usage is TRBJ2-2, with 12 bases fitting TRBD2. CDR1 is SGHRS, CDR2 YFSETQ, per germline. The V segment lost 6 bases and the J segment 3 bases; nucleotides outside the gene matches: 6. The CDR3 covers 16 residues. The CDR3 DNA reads TGCGCCAGCACCCAACTAGCGGGGGGCCACACCGGGGAGCTGTTTTTT. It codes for CASTQLAGGHTGELFF.

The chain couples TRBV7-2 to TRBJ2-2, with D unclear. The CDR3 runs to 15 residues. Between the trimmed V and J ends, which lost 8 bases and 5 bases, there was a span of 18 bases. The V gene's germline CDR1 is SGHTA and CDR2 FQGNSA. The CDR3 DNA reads TGTGCCAGCGGACCCAATCACTACGGAACCGGGGAGCTGTTTTTT. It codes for CASGPNHYGTGELFF.

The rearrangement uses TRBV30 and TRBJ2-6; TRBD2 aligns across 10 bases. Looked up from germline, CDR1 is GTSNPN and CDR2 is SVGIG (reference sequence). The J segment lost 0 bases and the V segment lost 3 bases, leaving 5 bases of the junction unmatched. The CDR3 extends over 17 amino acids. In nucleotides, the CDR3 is TGTGCCTGGAGGACTGTAGCGGGGGGCTCTGGGGCCAACGTCCTGACTTTC. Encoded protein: CAWRTVAGGSGANVLTF.

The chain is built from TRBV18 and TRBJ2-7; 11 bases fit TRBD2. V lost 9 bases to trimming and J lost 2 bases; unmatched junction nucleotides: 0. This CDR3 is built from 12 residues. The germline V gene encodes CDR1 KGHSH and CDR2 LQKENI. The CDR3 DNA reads TGTGCCAGTAGCGGGGGGGCCTACGAGCAGTACTTC. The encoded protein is CASSGGAYEQYF.

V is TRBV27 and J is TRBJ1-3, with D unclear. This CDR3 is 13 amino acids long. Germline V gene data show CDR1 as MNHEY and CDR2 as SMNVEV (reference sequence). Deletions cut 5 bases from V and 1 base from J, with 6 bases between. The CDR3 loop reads CASSVGSGNTIYF. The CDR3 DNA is TGTGCCAGCAGTGTGGGTTCTGGAAACACCATATATTTT.

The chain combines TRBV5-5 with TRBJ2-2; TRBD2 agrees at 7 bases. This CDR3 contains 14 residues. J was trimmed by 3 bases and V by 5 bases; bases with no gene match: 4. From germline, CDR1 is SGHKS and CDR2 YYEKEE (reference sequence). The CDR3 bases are TGTGCCAGCAGTCCCGGGGGGTACACCGGGGAGCTGTTTTTT. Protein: CASSPGGYTGELFF.

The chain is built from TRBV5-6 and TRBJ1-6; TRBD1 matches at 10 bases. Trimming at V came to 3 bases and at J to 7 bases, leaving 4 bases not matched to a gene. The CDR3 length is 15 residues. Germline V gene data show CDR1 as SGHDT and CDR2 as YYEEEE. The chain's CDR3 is CASSSDRGQNSPLHF. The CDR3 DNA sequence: TGTGCCAGCAGCTCTGACAGGGGGCAGAATTCACCCCTCCACTTT.

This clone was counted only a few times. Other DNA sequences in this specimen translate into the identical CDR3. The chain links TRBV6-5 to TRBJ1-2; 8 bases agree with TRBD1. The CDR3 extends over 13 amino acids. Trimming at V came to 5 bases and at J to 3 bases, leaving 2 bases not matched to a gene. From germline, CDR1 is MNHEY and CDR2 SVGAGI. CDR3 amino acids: CASSRQGYYGYTF. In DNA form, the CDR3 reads TGTGCCAGCAGTCGACAGGGGTACTATGGCTACACCTTC.

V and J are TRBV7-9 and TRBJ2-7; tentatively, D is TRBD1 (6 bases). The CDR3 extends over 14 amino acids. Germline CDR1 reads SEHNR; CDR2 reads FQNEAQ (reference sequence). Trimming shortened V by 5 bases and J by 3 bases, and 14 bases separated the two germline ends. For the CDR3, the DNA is TGTGCCAGCAGCCCACAGGGCCACGTCTACGAGCAGTACTTC. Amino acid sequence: CASSPQGHVYEQYF.

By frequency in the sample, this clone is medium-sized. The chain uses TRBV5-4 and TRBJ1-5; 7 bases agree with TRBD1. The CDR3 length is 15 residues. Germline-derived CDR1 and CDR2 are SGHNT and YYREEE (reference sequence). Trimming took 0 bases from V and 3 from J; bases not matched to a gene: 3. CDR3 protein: CASSLAGGPNQPQHF. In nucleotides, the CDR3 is TGTGCCAGCAGCTTGGCAGGGGGGCCCAATCAGCCCCAGCATTTT.

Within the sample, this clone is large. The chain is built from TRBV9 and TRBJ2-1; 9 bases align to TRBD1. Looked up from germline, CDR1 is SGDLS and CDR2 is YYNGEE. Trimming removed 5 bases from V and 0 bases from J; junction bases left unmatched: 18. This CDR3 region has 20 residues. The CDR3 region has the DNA TGTGCCAGCAGTCTCAACCTCCGGGACAGGGATAATCCCTCCTACAATGAGCAGTTCTTC. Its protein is CASSLNLRDRDNPSYNEQFF.

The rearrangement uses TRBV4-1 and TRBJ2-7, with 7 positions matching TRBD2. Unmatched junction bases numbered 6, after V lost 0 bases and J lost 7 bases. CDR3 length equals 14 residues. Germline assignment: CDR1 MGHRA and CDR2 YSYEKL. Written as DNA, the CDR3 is TGCGCCAGCAGCCAAGATGACGGGGAGGGAGAGCAGTACTTC. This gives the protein CASSQDDGEGEQYF.

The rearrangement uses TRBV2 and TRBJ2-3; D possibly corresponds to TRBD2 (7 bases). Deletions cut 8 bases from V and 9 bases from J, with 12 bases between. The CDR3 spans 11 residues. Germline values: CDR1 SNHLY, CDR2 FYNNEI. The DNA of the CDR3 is TGTGCCAGCGGGGGGGGGCGGACGCAGTATTTT. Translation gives CASGGGRTQYF.

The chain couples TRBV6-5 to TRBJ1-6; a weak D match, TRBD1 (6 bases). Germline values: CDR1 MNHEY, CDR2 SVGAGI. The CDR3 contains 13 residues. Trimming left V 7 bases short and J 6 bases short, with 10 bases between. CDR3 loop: CASKVQGNSPLHF. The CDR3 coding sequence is TGTGCCAGCAAGGTACAGGGTAATTCACCCCTCCACTTT.

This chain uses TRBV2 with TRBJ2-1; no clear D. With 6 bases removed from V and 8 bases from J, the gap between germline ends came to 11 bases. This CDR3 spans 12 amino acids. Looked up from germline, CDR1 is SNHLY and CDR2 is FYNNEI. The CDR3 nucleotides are TGTGCCAGCAGCCCCATTCGACATGAGCAGTTCTTC. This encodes CASSPIRHEQFF.

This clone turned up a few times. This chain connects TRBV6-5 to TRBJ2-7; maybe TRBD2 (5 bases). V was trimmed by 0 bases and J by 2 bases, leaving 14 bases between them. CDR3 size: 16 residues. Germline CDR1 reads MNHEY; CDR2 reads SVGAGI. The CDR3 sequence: CASSYSIPALAYEQYF. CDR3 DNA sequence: TGTGCCAGCAGTTACTCGATTCCTGCACTAGCCTACGAGCAGTACTTC.

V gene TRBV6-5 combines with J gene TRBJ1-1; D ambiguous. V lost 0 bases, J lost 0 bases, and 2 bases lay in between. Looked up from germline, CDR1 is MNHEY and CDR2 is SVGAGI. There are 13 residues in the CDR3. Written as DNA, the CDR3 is TGTGCCAGCAGTTACTCGGTGAACACTGAAGCTTTCTTT. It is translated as CASSYSVNTEAFF.